These 9 T cell receptor beta chains came from one sample sequenced in a study of blood T cells in healthy people across ages. Combining a sample-barcoded 5' primer with a J-beta primer mix, a second PCR ran for roughly 6 to 12 cycles. TCRdb reanalysed the 5' RACE reads using MiXCR and keeps one entry per CDR3 protein. Seen here are around 750,000 distinct CDR3 sequences, roughly 53% observed once, and the top ten hold 41%. The sequencing input was blood. The receptors come from a man older than 75 in good health.

V usage is TRBV27 and J usage is TRBJ2-7; 11 bases match TRBD2. Germline V gene lookup returns CDR1 MNHEY and CDR2 SMNVEV (reference sequence). This CDR3 spans 18 amino acids. Trimming at V came to 7 bases and at J to 0 bases, leaving 14 bases not matched to a gene. CDR3 bases: TGTGCCAGCACACCGCTAGCGGGAGGCCTCCGGAGCTCCTACGAGCAGTACTTC. It translates to CASTPLAGGLRSSYEQYF.

The rearrangement uses TRBV15 and TRBJ1-2; D may be TRBD1 (5 bases). Germline CDR1 is LNHNV and CDR2 is YYDKDF (reference sequence). This CDR3 is built from 17 residues. Trimming removed 5 bases from V and 4 bases from J, with 23 bases in between. The CDR3 protein is CATSPGGETPPAYGYTF. CDR3 bases: TGTGCCACCAGCCCCGGGGGTGAGACACCGCCTGCCTATGGCTACACCTTC.

This rearrangement joins TRBV28 to TRBJ2-3; the D is unclear. CDR3 length: 11 amino acids. Germline V gives CDR1 MDHEN, CDR2 SYDVKM. V was trimmed by 10 bases and J by 14 bases, leaving 19 bases between them. The CDR3 DNA reads as TGTGCCACCCAGTGGACCCGATACGCGTATTTT. It translates to CATQWTRYAYF.

This clonotype was detected only a few times. This sequence joins TRBV7-8 and TRBJ2-3; 10 bases are shared with TRBD2. Germline V gene data show CDR1 as SGHVS and CDR2 as FQNEAQ. The CDR3 sequence is 17 residues long. V dropped 5 bases and J dropped 6; count of bases not matched to a gene: 14. The DNA for the CDR3 is TGTGCCAGCAGCCCTTACCCTACTAGCGGGATTTCGGATACGCAGTATTTT. Its translation is CASSPYPTSGISDTQYF.

The genes are TRBV4-1 and TRBJ2-5; TRBD2 might be the D (6 bases). In germline, CDR1 is MGHRA, CDR2 YSYEKL. V was pared by 0 bases and J by 11 bases, with 22 bases between. CDR3 length: 16 amino acids. The CDR3 sequence is CASSQERGPNMDEQYF. The DNA of the CDR3 is TGCGCCAGCAGCCAAGAGCGGGGCCCGAATATGGATGAGCAGTACTTC.

The chain joins TRBV6-1 to TRBJ1-4; D is ambiguous. Germline V gene data show CDR1 as MNHNS and CDR2 as SASEGT. V gave up 3 bases and J gave up 15 bases, with 20 bases separating them. The CDR3 sequence is 14 residues long. For the CDR3, the DNA is TGTGCCAGCAGTGATTTGTCGTCAGGTGGAATTTTGTTTTTT. Amino acid sequence: CASSDLSSGGILFF.

The chain recombines TRBV5-1 with TRBJ2-5; 7 nucleotides match TRBD2. J lost 13 bases, V lost 2 bases, and 11 bases had no gene match. CDR1 is SGHRS and CDR2 is YFSETQ in the germline V gene. CDR3 length: 13 amino acids. The CDR3: CASSFGLDYELYF. CDR3 nucleotides: TGCGCCAGCAGCTTCGGACTAGACTACGAGCTGTACTTC.

The chain is built from TRBV7-3 and TRBJ2-5, with 13 bases that match TRBD2. CDR3 length: 16 amino acids. V was pared by 2 bases and J by 11 bases, with 11 bases of the junction left unmatched. Germline V gene sequence: CDR1 SGHTA, CDR2 FQGTGA. Written as DNA, the CDR3 is TGTGCCAGCAGCTTAGAAGGACTAGCGGGAGTCGAGGAGCAGTACTTC. It yields the protein CASSLEGLAGVEEQYF.

The gene calls are TRBV7-2 and TRBJ1-1; D is ambiguous. V lost 1 base and J 3 bases, leaving 9 bases between the germline ends. The CDR3 is made up of 14 amino acids. Looked up from germline, CDR1 is SGHTA and CDR2 is FQGNSA. The CDR3 spells CASSLVAGDTEAFF. CDR3 sequence (DNA): TGTGCCAGCAGCTTAGTGGCTGGGGACACTGAAGCTTTCTTT.